This TCR beta chain was retrieved from a study of identical twins. Study conclusions and caveats: Whereas memory repertoires showed no such difference, abundant cord blood beta clonotypes carried fewer insertions. Cross-sectional statistics underpinned the conclusions; the same donors were not followed.

This clonotype was observed at least ten times. As yet, its antigen is unknown. V lost 4 bases to trimming and J lost 9 bases, with 22 bases between them. This CDR3 spans 15 amino acids. CDR1 MDHEN and CDR2 SYDVKM come from the germline V gene. cDNA carried unique molecular identifiers, and a universal primer site was added by template switching. TCRdb re-called the 5' RACE reads with MiXCR, one entry per CDR3 protein. The table lists 300,000 to 350,000 distinct CDR3 sequences, 9% to 15% of them singletons, with around 6.9% in the top ten. This same sample was also part of a study on yellow fever vaccine responses in identical twins.

The rearrangement joins TRBV28 to TRBJ2-7, with D uncertain. Source material: CD8+ T cells sorted from blood. The origin of this receptor is a young woman in good health. The DNA of the CDR3 is TGTGCCAGCAGTTCGCCCAAAGGGCAAAGGAAGAGGCAGTACGTC. Its translation: CASSSPKGQRKRQYV.